The TCR beta chain described here comes from a study of CD8+ T cells in alopecia areata. Described treatment: oral pan-JAK inhibitor, 5-10 mg twice daily. Extracted from the samples, RNA was reverse transcribed into cDNA to serve as the sequencing template. The protocol was immunoSEQ multiplex PCR, while the TCRdb copy is restricted to in-frame clones and leaves out a portion. Found here are approximately 280,000 clones, about 62% of them singletons; the top ten hold approximately 2%. This clone was seen a few times. CDR1 is SGDLS and CDR2 is YYNGEE in the germline V gene. The CDR3 runs 15 residues. The V end was cut by 0 bases, the J end by 4 bases, with 11 bases between.

The TCR comes from a human donor with alopecia areata. Specimen: CD4+ T cells sorted from blood, collected at week 24, from a patient treated with tofacitinib. This chain links TRBV9 with TRBJ1-3; no definite D call. This CDR3 reads CASSVGSERGNTIYF. The CDR3 bases are TGTGCCAGCAGCGTAGGTTCAGAGAGGGGAAACACCATATATTTT.